The present T cell receptor (beta chain) was sequenced within a study of tumor-infiltrating lymphocytes in primary liver carcinoma. Study details: The number of productive TCRbeta reads per sample ranged from roughly 3.65 to 7.5 million and was similar across tissue types. General observations from the study: Pairs of tumor regions overlapped more than tumor-adjacent and tumor-blood pairs did.

With a constant-region primer, TCR beta cDNA was made from 500 ng of total RNA. Nested multiplex PCR, run for three rounds with slightly modified ARM-PCR, yielded TCR beta libraries. Use of TRBV1-TRBV30 forward primers with a C-beta reverse primer characterized the first two PCR rounds, which lasted 10 cycles each. TCRdb re-called the multiplex PCR reads through MiXCR, storing one row per CDR3 protein. The sample holds 100,000 to 150,000 distinct CDR3 sequences, 64% seen once. This CDR3 is built from 13 residues. The V end lost 6 bases, the J end lost 4 bases, and 15 bases lay between the germline ends. Germline CDR1 is DFQATT and CDR2 is SNEGSKA (reference sequence). From unsorted bulk tissue weighing roughly 17-31 mg, DNA and RNA were co-extracted. Surgeons treated the primary liver carcinoma of the patients by surgical resection. As to this clonotype: The antigen is not known.

The specimen was liver tumor tissue from sampling region 3. As for subset: tumor region T3, left-lateral pole. The receptor was isolated from a woman in her sixties or seventies with primary liver carcinoma and hepatitis B virus infection. This chain joins TRBV20-1 and TRBJ1-2; D ambiguous. CDR3 coding DNA: TGCAGTGCCCAAGACTGGTGGGGCTATGGCTACACCTTC. This sequence encodes CSAQDWWGYGYTF.